The sequence of this TCR beta chain was determined in a study of response to subunit inactivated influenza vaccine. Study-level results: Seasonal influenza vaccination, on each occasion, was suggested by the authors to recruit few new T cells.

As regards this clonotype: Its target is unknown.

This CDR3 is 16 amino acids long. Germline V gene lookup returns CDR1 LGHNA and CDR2 YNFKEQ. J lost 2 bases, V lost 4 bases, and 5 bases had no gene match. TCRdb independently ran MiXCR on the RT-PCR reads; one entry per CDR3 protein. Of roughly 700,000 distinct CDR3 sequences in the sample, approximately 14% were seen once. The specimen was PBMCs from blood, collected approximately 15 days before vaccination. The rearrangement uses TRBV4-2 and TRBJ2-3, with 11 nucleotides matching TRBD2. This sequence originates from a middle-aged man who received an inactivated influenza vaccine. In nucleotides, the CDR3 is TGTGCCAGCAGCCGCGGGACTAGCGGAAACACAGATACGCAGTATTTT. This encodes CASSRGTSGNTDTQYF.